A selection of T cell receptor beta chains follows, all from one sample in a study of cytotoxic CD8 clonotypes in ibrutinib-treated CLL. The assay was immunoSEQ multiplex PCR, and TCRdb's table has in-frame clones only and misses some. The sample holds some 130,000 clones, roughly 84% seen once. The sample in question was PBMCs, obtained after 24 months of ibrutinib treatment. These receptors all stem from a human donor with chronic lymphocytic leukemia. Both conserved end residues are part of each CDR3. Each record gives: J gene, clone size, D gene, V gene, CDR3 DNA, CDR3 protein. A D gene is named only where the DNA matches it firmly. The size of a clone is reported for some rows only, either as once, few or many, or as a class for expanded clones.

>TRBJ1-2|few|TRBD1|TRBV7-8
TGTGCCAGCAGCCGAGGACAGGGGGCATACTATGGCTACACCTTC
CASSRGQGAYYGYTF
>TRBJ1-1|-|-|TRBV5-4
TGTGCCAGCAGCTTGGGGACAGACGTCACTGAAGCTTTCTTT
CASSLGTDVTEAFF
>TRBJ1-5|-|TRBD1|TRBV10-1
TGCGCCAGCAGTGAAGGCGGGGACAGGTATAGCAATCAGCCCCAGCATTTT
CASSEGGDRYSNQPQHF
>TRBJ1-4|-|-|TRBV18
TGTGCCAGCTCACCGGGGGCTTCTAATGAAAAACTGTTTTTT
CASSPGASNEKLFF
>TRBJ1-5|-|-|TRBV27
TGTGCCAGCAAGGGAGGAGCCTTCAATCAGCCCCAGCATTTT
CASKGGAFNQPQHF
>TRBJ1-1|-|-|TRBV6-1
TGTGCCAGCAGTGAAATTCCGGGGAACACTGAAGCTTTCTTT
CASSEIPGNTEAFF
>TRBJ2-3|-|-|TRBV12-2
TGTGCAAGTCGCTTAGGGCCCCTTTGGCCATCCGCTGGGACAGATACGCAGTATTTT
CASRLGPLWPSAGTDTQYF
>TRBJ2-7|-|-|TRBV13
TGTGCCAGCAGCTTACGGGACCTATCCTACGAGCAGTACTTC
CASSLRDLSYEQYF
>TRBJ1-5|-|-|TRBV5-6
TGTGCCAGCAGCTTGTTAGGGAGGGCGGATAGGAATCAGCCCCAGCATTTT
CASSLLGRADRNQPQHF
>TRBJ1-2|-|TRBD1|TRBV28
TGTGCCAGCAGCCTTGGACAGGCCTATGGCTACACCTTC
CASSLGQAYGYTF
>TRBJ2-3|-|TRBD2|TRBV5-6
TGTGCCAGCAGCCCGTTGCGGGGGGCCCCGACGGGCACAGATACGCAGTATTTT
CASSPLRGAPTGTDTQYF
>TRBJ2-5|once|TRBD2|TRBV2
TGTGCCACAACGAGGGGAGGGCTCGGAGAGACCCAGTACTTC
CATTRGGLGETQYF
>TRBJ2-4|-|-|TRBV30
TGTGCCTGGAGTGTACAGGGTTCGAACATTCAGTACTTC
CAWSVQGSNIQYF
>TRBJ2-1|-|TRBD2|TRBV4-3
TGCGCCAGCAGCCAAGATTTGGCTAGCGGGGGTTTCCTCTCCTACAATGAGCAGTTCTTC
CASSQDLASGGFLSYNEQFF
>TRBJ1-6|-|-|TRBV6-5
TGTGCCAGCAACATGGGAGGGACCTATAATTCACCCCTCCACTTT
CASNMGGTYNSPLHF
>TRBJ2-3|once|-|TRBV10-3
TGTGCCATCAGTGAGTCGATAGGCACAGATACGCAGTATTTT
CAISESIGTDTQYF
>TRBJ2-2|-|TRBD2|TRBV7-2
TGTGCCAGCAGCTTAGATACTAGCGGGGGGGTAACCGGGGAGCTGTTTTTT
CASSLDTSGGVTGELFF
>TRBJ1-6|-|TRBD1|TRBV7-9
TGTGCCAGCAGCCTGGGGACAGTAGATTCACCCCTCCACTTT
CASSLGTVDSPLHF
>TRBJ1-1|once|-|TRBV14
TGTGCCAGCAGCCAAGATTGGGGGGGGCCGAACACTGAAGCTTTCTTT
CASSQDWGGPNTEAFF
>TRBJ1-5|-|-|TRBV18
TGTGCCAGCTCGCGGACAGATTATAGCAATCAGCCCCAGCATTTT
CASSRTDYSNQPQHF
>TRBJ2-5|-|TRBD1|TRBV10-2
TGCGCCAGCAGTGAACAGGGGGGAGAGACCCAGTACTTC
CASSEQGGETQYF
>TRBJ2-3|-|-|TRBV18
TGTGCCAGCTCACCACAGAGGAGCACAGATACGCAGTATTTT
CASSPQRSTDTQYF
>TRBJ1-4|once|-|TRBV30
TGTGCCTGGAGCCCACTTGATCGGGAAAAACTGTTTTTT
CAWSPLDREKLFF
>TRBJ1-2|-|-|TRBV5-1
TGCGCCAGCAGCTTCTACCAGGGCTTAGCTAACTATGGCTACACCTTC
CASSFYQGLANYGYTF
>TRBJ2-7|-|-|TRBV15
TGTGCCACCAGCAGAGGGGGAGTAAACTCCTACGAGCAGTACTTC
CATSRGGVNSYEQYF
>TRBJ1-5|-|-|TRBV28
TGTGCCAGCAGTTTAGCGCGGCAGCCCCAGCATTTT
CASSLARQPQHF
>TRBJ2-7|-|-|TRBV18
TGTGCCAGCTCTCAAGCGCTACCACCGTCCTACGAGCAGTACTTC
CASSQALPPSYEQYF
>TRBJ1-2|-|-|TRBV6-6
TGTGCCAGCAGGGAAGGCAGGGACTATGGCTACACCTTC
CASREGRDYGYTF
>TRBJ2-7|-|-|TRBV5-4
TGTGCCAGCAGCACCTGGACTGTTTCTTCCGAGCAGTACTTC
CASSTWTVSSEQYF
>TRBJ2-1|-|-|TRBV7-8
TGTGCCAGCAGCCGAGGACGATACAATGAGCAGTTCTTC
CASSRGRYNEQFF
>TRBJ2-3|-|TRBD1|TRBV7-9
TGTGCCAGCAGCTTAATAACAGGGGCCACAGATACGCAGTATTTT
CASSLITGATDTQYF
>TRBJ2-5|-|-|TRBV10-3
TGTGCCGCAGGGGGGACCCAGGTGGAGACCCAGTACTTC
CAAGGTQVETQYF
>TRBJ2-2|-|-|TRBV19
TGTGCCAGTAGTGTGACAGCTGGTGACACCGGGGAGCTGTTTTTT
CASSVTAGDTGELFF
>TRBJ1-2|-|TRBD1|TRBV10-3
TGTGCCATCAGTGACCGGGACAGTACTAACTATGGCTACACCTTC
CAISDRDSTNYGYTF
>TRBJ1-5|-|TRBD1|TRBV5-1
TGCGCCAGCAGCGGGGGACAGCCCAATCAGCCCCAGCATTTT
CASSGGQPNQPQHF
>TRBJ2-5|many|TRBD1|TRBV4-2
TGTGCCAGCAGCCAAGAATGGACAGGGGGCGCGGAGACCCAGTACTTC
CASSQEWTGGAETQYF
>TRBJ2-7|-|TRBD1|TRBV18
TGTGCCAGCTCATTTCGGACAGGGACCTACGAGCAGTACTTC
CASSFRTGTYEQYF
>TRBJ2-2|-|TRBD1|TRBV6-6
TGTGCCAGCAGGCCGGGACAGCCCGGGGAGCTGTTTTTT
CASRPGQPGELFF
>TRBJ1-5|few|TRBD1|TRBV6-1
TGTGCCAGTGCCGGGACAGCTAATCAGCCCCAGCATTTT
CASAGTANQPQHF
>TRBJ1-1|-|-|TRBV6-5
TGTGCCAGCAGGAGGCAGTGGGAAGCTTTCTTT
CASRRQWEAFF
>TRBJ1-2|-|-|TRBV28
TGTGCCAGCAGTTTTGGGACTGGATTAGGCTACACCTTC
CASSFGTGLGYTF
>TRBJ2-5|-|-|TRBV6-1
TGTGCCTCACGAAGCGGGCAGGATAAGACCCAGTACTTC
CASRSGQDKTQYF
>TRBJ1-5|few|-|TRBV5-1
TGCGCCAGCAGCCGGGGTAGCAATCAGCCCCAGCATTTT
CASSRGSNQPQHF
>TRBJ2-4|-|-|TRBV15
TGTGCCACCAGCAGAGATTCGCAGCTAAGACTACAAAACATTCAGTACTTC
CATSRDSQLRLQNIQYF
>TRBJ2-7|-|TRBD1|TRBV27
TGTGCCAGCAGGTTAGGGTCCGGGACAGGGGCCGACGAGCAGTACTTC
CASRLGSGTGADEQYF
>TRBJ1-5|once|-|TRBV27
TGTGCCAGCAGTTCAATGGACAGCCCAGGCCAGCCCCAGCATTTT
CASSSMDSPGQPQHF
>TRBJ1-1|-|-|TRBV6-5
TGTGCCAGCAGTGATGGGGGGAACACTGAAGCTTTCTTT
CASSDGGNTEAFF
>TRBJ1-3|few|-|TRBV5-6
TGTGCCAGCAGCTGGCTCACAGGGCGGGTAGGAAACACCATATATTTT
CASSWLTGRVGNTIYF
>TRBJ2-7|-|-|TRBV7-2
TGTGCCAGCAGCCGTGTGAGGTCCACCTACGAGCAGTACTTC
CASSRVRSTYEQYF
>TRBJ1-2|few|-|TRBV30
TGTGCCTGGAGCCCAACGTGGCAGAGAAACTATGGCTACACCTTC
CAWSPTWQRNYGYTF
>TRBJ2-7|-|-|TRBV7-6
TGTGCCAGCAGCTTAGTTTCACGACAGGCTACTCGCTACGAGCAGTACTTC
CASSLVSRQATRYEQYF
>TRBJ2-4|-|TRBD1|TRBV7-9
TGTGCCAGCAGCTCACAGACAGGGGGAGCCAAAAACATTCAGTACTTC
CASSSQTGGAKNIQYF